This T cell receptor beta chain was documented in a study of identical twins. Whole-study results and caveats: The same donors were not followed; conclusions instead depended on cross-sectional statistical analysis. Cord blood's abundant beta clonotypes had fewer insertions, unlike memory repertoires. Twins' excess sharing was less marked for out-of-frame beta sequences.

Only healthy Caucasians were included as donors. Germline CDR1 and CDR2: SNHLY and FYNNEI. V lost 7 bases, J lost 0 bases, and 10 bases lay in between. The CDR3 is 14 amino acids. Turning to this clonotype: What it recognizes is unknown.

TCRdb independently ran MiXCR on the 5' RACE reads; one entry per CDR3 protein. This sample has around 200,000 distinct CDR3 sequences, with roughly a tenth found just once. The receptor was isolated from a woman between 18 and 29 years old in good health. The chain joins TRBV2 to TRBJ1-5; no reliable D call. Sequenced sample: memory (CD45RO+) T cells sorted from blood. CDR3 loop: CASNTDYSNQPQHF. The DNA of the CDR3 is TGTGCCAGCAACACAGATTATAGCAATCAGCCCCAGCATTTT.